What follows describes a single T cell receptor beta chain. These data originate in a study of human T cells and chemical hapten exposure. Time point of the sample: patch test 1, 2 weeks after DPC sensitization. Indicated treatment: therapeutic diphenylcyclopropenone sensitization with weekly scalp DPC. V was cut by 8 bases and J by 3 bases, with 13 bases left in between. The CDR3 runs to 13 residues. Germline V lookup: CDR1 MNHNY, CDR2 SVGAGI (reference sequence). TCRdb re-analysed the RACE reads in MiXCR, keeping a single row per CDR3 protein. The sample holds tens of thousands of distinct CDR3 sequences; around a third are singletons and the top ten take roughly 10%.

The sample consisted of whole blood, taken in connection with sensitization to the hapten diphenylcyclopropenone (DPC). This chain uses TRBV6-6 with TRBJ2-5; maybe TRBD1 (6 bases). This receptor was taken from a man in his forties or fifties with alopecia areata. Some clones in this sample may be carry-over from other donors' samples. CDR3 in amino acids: CASQSGTKETQYF. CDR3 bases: TGTGCCAGCCAATCCGGGACAAAAGAGACCCAGTACTTC.